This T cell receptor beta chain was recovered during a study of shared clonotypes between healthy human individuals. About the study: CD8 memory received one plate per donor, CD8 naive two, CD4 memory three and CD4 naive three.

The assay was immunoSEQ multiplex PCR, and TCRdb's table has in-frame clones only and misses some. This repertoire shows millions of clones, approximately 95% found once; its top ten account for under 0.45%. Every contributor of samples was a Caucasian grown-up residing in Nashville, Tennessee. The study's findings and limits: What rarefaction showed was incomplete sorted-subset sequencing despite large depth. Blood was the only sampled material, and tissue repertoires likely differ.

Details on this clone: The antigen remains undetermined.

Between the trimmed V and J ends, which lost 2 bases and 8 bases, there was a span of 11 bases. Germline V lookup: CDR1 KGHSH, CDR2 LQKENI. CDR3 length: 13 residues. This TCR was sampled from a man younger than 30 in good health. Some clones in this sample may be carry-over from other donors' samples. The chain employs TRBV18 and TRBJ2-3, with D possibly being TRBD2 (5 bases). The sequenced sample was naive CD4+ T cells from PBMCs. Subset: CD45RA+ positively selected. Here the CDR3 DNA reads TGTGCCAGCTCACCAGTCAACGCGGGTACGCAGTATTTT. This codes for CASSPVNAGTQYF.